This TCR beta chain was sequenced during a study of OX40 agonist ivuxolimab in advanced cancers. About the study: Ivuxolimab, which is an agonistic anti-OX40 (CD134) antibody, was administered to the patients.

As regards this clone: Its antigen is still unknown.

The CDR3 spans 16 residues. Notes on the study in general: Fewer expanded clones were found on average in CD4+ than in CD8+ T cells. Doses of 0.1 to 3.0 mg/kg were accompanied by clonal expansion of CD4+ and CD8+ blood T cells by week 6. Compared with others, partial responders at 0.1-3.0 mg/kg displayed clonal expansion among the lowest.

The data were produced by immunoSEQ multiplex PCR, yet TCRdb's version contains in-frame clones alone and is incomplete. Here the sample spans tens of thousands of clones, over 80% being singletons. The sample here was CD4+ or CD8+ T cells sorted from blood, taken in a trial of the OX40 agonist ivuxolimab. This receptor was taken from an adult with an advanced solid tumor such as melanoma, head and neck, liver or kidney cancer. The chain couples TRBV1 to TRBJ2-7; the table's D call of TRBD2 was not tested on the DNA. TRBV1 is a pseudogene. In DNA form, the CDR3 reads TGCACCAGCAGCCAAGATCTCGGGAGGGCCGGACACGAGCAGTACTTC. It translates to CTSSQDLGRAGHEQYF.